This T cell receptor (beta chain) is from a study of beta chain features in type 1 diabetes. General study points: Moderate but significant shortening of TCRB CDR3s was recorded in all four CD4+ subsets from Type 1 diabetes patients. The study found fewer insertions and more deletions at VDJ junctions in type 1 diabetes patients. A greater similarity of naive, central memory and Treg TCRB repertoires was seen among patients than among healthy donors.

This clone was counted between two and nine times. Antigen: not known. What was sequenced were expressed TCRB transcripts, since all of the isolated RNA had been reverse transcribed. Using immunoSEQ multiplex PCR, the repertoire was profiled, and TCRdb retains in-frame clones only, with some absent. Among about 370,000 clones listed, about 10% were seen once. The V and J ends lost 2 bases and 1 base, in that order; junction bases with no gene match: 1. Germline CDR1 and CDR2: SGHNT and YYREEE (reference sequence). The CDR3 runs 14 residues. The TCR was taken from a man aged 25-45 years with type 1 diabetes. This chain joins TRBV5-4 and TRBJ1-1; TRBD1 aligns across 8 bases. The sequencing input was central memory CD4+ T cells from blood. This CDR3 is CASSFGQGNTEAFF. In nucleotides, the CDR3 is TGTGCCAGCAGCTTCGGACAGGGGAACACTGAAGCTTTCTTT.